This paragraph covers one T cell receptor (beta chain) sequence. Its antigen is not known. The data were taken from a study of shared clonotypes between healthy human individuals. Findings and caveats of the study: Relative to memory subsets, naive subsets generally showed larger estimated richness. Clonotype sharing levels among donors were expected to vary with sequencing depth.

Sequenced by immunoSEQ multiplex PCR; TCRdb stores in-frame clones only, minus some. The data contain about 2.4 million clones, approximately 94% of them singletons. The CDR3 consists of 14 residues. CDR1 and CDR2 from the germline V gene are ENHRY and SYGVKD. V lost 5 bases and J 3 bases, leaving 11 bases between the germline ends. The specimen sequenced was naive CD4+ T cells from PBMCs. Subset denoted: CD45RA+ positively selected. The chain employs TRBV10-3 and TRBJ1-5; D is perhaps TRBD1 (5 bases). The receptor was derived from a man aged 18 to 30 in good health. Some clones in this sample may be carry-over from other donors' samples. The CDR3 nucleotides are TGTGCCATCAGTAGACAAGGGGACAATCAGCCCCAGCATTTT. This gives the protein CAISRQGDNQPQHF.